The next 3 T cell receptor beta chains were all read from a single sample in a study of T cell clonotyping in hematopoietic cell transplantation. Sample time point: recipient sample about 28 days before transplant, after cytoreduction. Measured with immunoSEQ multiplex PCR; TCRdb has only the in-frame clones, and not every one. The table shows about 41,000 clones, with 85% occurring only once. The sequenced sample was peripheral blood mononuclear cells, obtained before stem cell transplant. All receptors derive from a man in his 60s with acute myeloid leukemia. Some clones in this sample may be carry-over from other donors' samples.

V gene TRBV9 combines with J gene TRBJ2-5, with 8 nucleotides matching TRBD2. Germline values: CDR1 SGDLS, CDR2 YYNGEE. The CDR3 runs 16 residues. V lost 0 bases to trimming and J lost 5 bases; unmatched junction nucleotides: 9. The CDR3 here is CASSVDSGVPGETQYF. The CDR3 region has the DNA TGTGCCAGCAGCGTAGATAGCGGGGTTCCAGGGGAGACCCAGTACTTC.

The chain recombines TRBV4-1 with TRBJ1-2, with unresolved D. CDR3 length: 14 amino acids. V lost 1 base to trimming and J lost 2 bases, with 8 bases between them. The germline V gene has CDR1 MGHRA and CDR2 YSYEKL. The CDR3 region is CASSQGHLNYGYTF. The DNA for the CDR3 is TGCGCCAGCAGCCAAGGACACTTAAACTATGGCTACACCTTC.

This chain connects TRBV7-2 to TRBJ1-4, with D hard to call. V was pared by 1 base and J by 8 bases, with 11 bases between. From germline, CDR1 is SGHTA and CDR2 FQGNSA. The CDR3 consists of 14 residues. This CDR3 is CASSLEDRGEKLFF. The CDR3 nucleotides read TGTGCCAGCAGCTTAGAGGATAGAGGGGAAAAACTGTTTTTT. The entire variable domain, with the rest obtained from reference TRBV7-2 and TRBJ1-4, is as follows: GAGVSQSPSNKVTEKGKDVELRCDPISGHTALYWYRQSLGQGLEFLIYFQGNSAPDKSGLPSDRFSAERTGGSVSTLTIQRTQQEDSAVYLCASSLEDRGEKLFFGSGTQLSVL.